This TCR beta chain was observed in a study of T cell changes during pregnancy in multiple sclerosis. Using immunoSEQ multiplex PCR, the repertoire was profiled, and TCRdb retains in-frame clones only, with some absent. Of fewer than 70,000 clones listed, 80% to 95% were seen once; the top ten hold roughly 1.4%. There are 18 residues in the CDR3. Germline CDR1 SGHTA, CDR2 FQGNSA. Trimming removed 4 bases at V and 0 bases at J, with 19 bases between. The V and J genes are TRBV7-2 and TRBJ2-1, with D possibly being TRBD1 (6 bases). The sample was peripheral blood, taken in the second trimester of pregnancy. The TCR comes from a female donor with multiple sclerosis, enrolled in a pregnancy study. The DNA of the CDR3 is TGTGCCAGCAGCTCCAGACAGGAATACCAGAGCTCCTACAATGAGCAGTTCTTC. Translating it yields CASSSRQEYQSSYNEQFF.